One sample yielded the 30 T cell receptor beta chains listed below, sequenced in a study of CD8+CD57+ T cells in acquired aplastic anemia. TCR beta VDJ and CDR3 profiles were obtained from a genomic DNA template. TCRdb ran MiXCR on the reads and lists one entry per CDR3 protein. The sample lists roughly 240,000 distinct CDR3 sequences; around 45% were seen once. Previously, flow cytometry had revealed CD8+CD57+ cell expansion in the patients chosen for sequencing. The sequenced sample was sorted CD4+, CD8+, or CD8+CD57+ T cells (not recorded which) from PBMCs. The receptors were sampled from a human donor with aplastic anemia.

This clonotype was picked up many times. The rearrangement links TRBV9 to TRBJ2-5; tentatively, D is TRBD2 (6 bases). The CDR3 runs 14 residues. Germline V gene lookup returns CDR1 SGDLS and CDR2 YYNGEE. V was shortened by 3 bases and J by 10 bases, with 19 bases between the two germline ends. CDR3: CASSAGGLLEDQYF. For the CDR3, the DNA is TGTGCCAGCAGCGCCGGGGGACTCCTAGAGGACCAGTACTTC.

As regards this clonotype: One junction end does not reproduce the germline sequence, and a read error may be involved. J is TRBJ2-7 and V is TRBV4-3; 9 bases match TRBD2. The CDR3 is 16 residues long. The germline CDR1 and CDR2 sequences are LGHNA and YSLEER. In DNA form, the CDR3 reads TGCGCCGGCAGCCGAGGACTAGCGCTGAGCTCCTACGAGCAGTACTTC. It yields the protein CAGSRGLALSSYEQYF.

The chain employs TRBV24-1 and TRBJ2-7; D possibly corresponds to TRBD1 (5 bases). The length of the CDR3 is 13 residues. The germline V gene encodes CDR1 KGHDR and CDR2 SFDVKD. V lost 3 bases and J 2 bases, leaving 7 bases between the germline ends. In DNA, the CDR3 is TGTGCCACCAGTGATACAGGAACCTACGAGCAGTACTTC. Residues: CATSDTGTYEQYF.

This clonotype was seen repeatedly, ten times or more. J is TRBJ1-5 and V is TRBV5-1; tentatively, D is TRBD1 (6 bases). V was clipped by 3 bases and J by 1 base, with 14 bases between them. This CDR3 is 16 amino acids long. Per germline, CDR1 SGHRS and CDR2 YFSETQ. CDR3 nucleotides: TGCGCCAGCAGCTCCCGGGACACGAAAAGCAATCAGCCCCAGCATTTT. Protein sequence: CASSSRDTKSNQPQHF.

Many counts were recorded for this clonotype. This chain joins TRBV4-3 and TRBJ2-3, with 8 bases fitting TRBD1. This CDR3 has 15 amino acids. CDR1 is LGHNA, CDR2 YSLEER, per germline. V was pared by 4 bases and J by 0 bases, with 3 bases of the junction left unmatched. CDR3 loop: CASSPGQASTDTQYF. CDR3 DNA sequence: TGCGCCAGCAGCCCGGGACAGGCTAGCACAGATACGCAGTATTTT.

This clonotype was counted many times. This chain joins TRBV7-6 and TRBJ2-1, with TRBD2 matching 8 bases. V lost 3 bases to trimming and J lost 8 bases; unmatched junction nucleotides: 6. The germline V gene encodes CDR1 SGHVS and CDR2 FNYEAQ. The CDR3 spans 14 residues. As DNA, the CDR3 is TGTGCCAGCAGCTTCGAACTAGCGGCCTATGAGCAGTTCTTC. Protein product: CASSFELAAYEQFF.

This clonotype was detected only once. The chain joins TRBV10-3 to TRBJ2-7, with D tentatively TRBD1 (6 bases). V dropped 11 bases and J dropped 0 bases, with 17 bases sitting between them. Germline V gene lookup returns CDR1 ENHRY and CDR2 SYGVKD. This CDR3 is 14 amino acids long. CDR3 region: CAPGPRTDSYEQYF. The CDR3 DNA sequence: TGTGCCCCTGGCCCGAGGACAGACTCCTACGAGCAGTACTTC.

The chain uses TRBV2 and TRBJ2-7, with 11 bases lining up with TRBD1. Germline V gene lookup returns CDR1 SNHLY and CDR2 FYNNEI. V lost 6 bases, J lost 2 bases, and 6 bases stayed unmatched. CDR3 length equals 15 residues. The CDR3 protein is CASRARTGGPYEQYF. CDR3 DNA: TGTGCCAGCAGAGCAAGGACAGGGGGCCCCTACGAGCAGTACTTC.

The J gene is TRBJ2-7, the V gene TRBV10-1; D uncertain. The CDR3 has 13 residues. V gave up 3 bases and J gave up 3 bases, with 9 bases separating them. Germline CDR1 WNHNN, CDR2 SYGVQD (reference sequence). CDR3 sequence: CASSDRPSYEQYF. DNA for the CDR3: TGCGCCAGCAGTGACAGGCCGAGCTACGAGCAGTACTTC.

Comments on this clonotype: This may stem from a read error, because a much larger clone lies one nucleotide away. J is TRBJ2-7 and V is TRBV25-1; no definite D call. V was shortened by 3 bases and J by 3 bases, with 6 bases between the two germline ends. This CDR3 comprises 12 residues. Germline assignment: CDR1 MGHDK and CDR2 SYGVNS. The CDR3 protein is CASSDGHYEQYF. In nucleotides, the CDR3 is TGTGCCAGCAGTGATGGGCACTACGAGCAGTACTTC.

This clonotype has a count of ten or more. Here the CDR3 reads CASSGDRVYEQYF. As DNA, the CDR3 is TGTGCCAGCAGCGGGGACAGGGTGTACGAGCAGTACTTC. The chain couples TRBV7-9 to TRBJ2-7; 9 bases are shared with TRBD1. Germline V CDR1 and CDR2: SEHNR, FQNEAQ (reference sequence). V lost 5 bases, J lost 4 bases, and 3 bases stayed unmatched. This CDR3 has 13 residues.

This chain connects TRBV6-1 to TRBJ1-5; TRBD1 might be the D (6 bases). This CDR3 region has 16 residues. V lost 1 base and J lost 3, with 13 bases in between. Germline assignment: CDR1 MNHNS and CDR2 SASEGT. In DNA form, the CDR3 reads TGTGCCAGCAGTGAAGTCTTACAGGGTTACAATCAGCCCCAGCATTTT. Its protein product is CASSEVLQGYNQPQHF.

This clonotype was seen just once. The gene calls are TRBV10-3 and TRBJ1-2; D gene uncertain. The CDR3 consists of 12 residues. In germline, CDR1 is ENHRY, CDR2 SYGVKD. V lost 4 bases and J 2 bases, leaving 5 bases between the germline ends. For the CDR3, the DNA is TGTGCCATCAGTGGATTCAACTATGGCTACACCTTC. Its translation is CAISGFNYGYTF.

A note on this clonotype: A read error may explain this, as a much larger clone is one base away. The chain is built from TRBV6-5 and TRBJ1-2; D is unclear. Per germline, CDR1 MNHEY and CDR2 SVGAGI. Trimming removed 11 bases from V and 2 bases from J, with 12 bases in between. The CDR3 loop spans 12 amino acids. CDR3 nucleotide sequence: TGTGCCTCCCAAGCAGGCAACTATGGCTACACCTTC. Encoded protein: CASQAGNYGYTF.

This clonotype was detected only a few times. The rearrangement joins TRBV5-1 to TRBJ1-2, with TRBD1 matching over 10 bases. Germline loops: CDR1 SGHRS, CDR2 YFSETQ. Trimming cost V 4 bases and J 2 bases; bases outside gene matches: 5. The CDR3 runs 15 residues. The CDR3 DNA is TGCGCCAGCAGCGAGACAGGGGGCTGGAACTATGGCTACACCTTC. Protein sequence: CASSETGGWNYGYTF.

This clonotype occurred a few times. The V call is TRBV7-8, the J call TRBJ2-6; D is unclear. The CDR3 length is 16 residues. Germline-derived CDR1 and CDR2 are SGHVS and FQNEAQ. V gave up 0 bases and J gave up 0 bases, with 6 bases separating them. The CDR3 DNA reads as TGTGCCAGCAGCTTAGCTCGCGGCTCTGGGGCCAACGTCCTGACTTTC. It is translated as CASSLARGSGANVLTF. Using reference TRBV7-8 and TRBJ2-6 for the parts outside the CDR3, the full variable domain is GAGVSQSPRYKVAKRGQDVALRCDPISGHVSLFWYQQALGQGPEFLTYFQNEAQLDKSGLPSDRFFAERPEGSVSTLKIQRTQQEDSAVYLCASSLARGSGANVLTFGAGSRLTVL.

The chain uses TRBV10-3 and TRBJ2-1; TRBD2 matches 13 bases. Unmatched junction bases numbered 5, after V lost 5 bases and J lost 7 bases. Germline CDR1 ENHRY, CDR2 SYGVKD. This CDR3 is 15 amino acids long. The CDR3 DNA reads as TGTGCCATCAGTTGGACTAGCGGGAGTAATAATGAGCAGTTCTTC. Translated: CAISWTSGSNNEQFF.

This clonotype was observed at least ten times. The V gene is TRBV6-1, the J gene TRBJ1-6, with TRBD1 identical over 8 bases. The CDR3 loop spans 13 amino acids. Germline values: CDR1 MNHNS, CDR2 SASEGT. Trimming cost V 6 bases and J 9 bases; bases outside gene matches: 4. The CDR3 bases are TGTGCCAGCAGGGACAGGGTTAGTTCACCCCTCCACTTT. It codes for CASRDRVSSPLHF.

DNA of the CDR3: TGTGCCAGCAGTACCAGGACAGGTTCACAAGAGACCCAGTACTTC. Its protein product is CASSTRTGSQETQYF. The rearrangement links TRBV2 to TRBJ2-5, with 7 bases fitting TRBD1. Germline CDR1 SNHLY, CDR2 FYNNEI. Trimming took 5 bases from V and 2 from J; bases not matched to a gene: 8. This CDR3 has 15 residues.

This clonotype was recorded at least ten times. This chain joins TRBV20-1 and TRBJ2-3; perhaps TRBD2 as D (6 bases). The V gene lost 0 bases and the J gene lost 5 bases, with 24 bases spanning the gap. Germline lookup yields CDR1 DFQATT and CDR2 SNEGSKA (reference sequence). The CDR3 covers 18 residues. DNA for the CDR3: TGCAGTGCTAGAGATAGTGGTCGGTCTAGCGTTTGGGGAGATACGCAGTATTTT. Translation: CSARDSGRSSVWGDTQYF.

This clonotype has at least ten counts. The chain is built from TRBV20-1 and TRBJ1-5, with TRBD1 as a possible D gene (6 bases). The CDR3 has 15 amino acids. V lost 3 bases and J 0 bases, leaving 12 bases between the germline ends. Germline assignment: CDR1 DFQATT and CDR2 SNEGSKA (reference sequence). CDR3 in DNA: TGCAGTGCTAGGGACAGTGTAGATAGCAATCAGCCCCAGCATTTT. It encodes CSARDSVDSNQPQHF.

This clonotype occurred many times. V is TRBV24-1 and J is TRBJ2-3; possibly TRBD2 for D (6 bases). With 5 bases removed from V and 9 bases from J, the gap between germline ends came to 14 bases. From germline, CDR1 is KGHDR and CDR2 SFDVKD. This CDR3 comprises 13 residues. The CDR3 reads CATSAPDRGTQYF. CDR3 bases: TGTGCCACCAGTGCCCCGGACCGGGGGACGCAGTATTTT.

On this clonotype itself: It may be a read error: a sequence one base away is much more abundant. DNA of the CDR3: TGTGCCATCAGTTACCCCGGCTACACCTTC. This gives the protein CAISYPGYTF. The chain recombines TRBV10-3 with TRBJ1-2; D call uncertain. V was shortened by 5 bases and J by 8 bases, with 6 bases between the two germline ends. Germline CDR1 and CDR2: ENHRY and SYGVKD. This CDR3 is built from 10 residues.

With respect to this clonotype: One end of the junction fails to match germline, which may point to a read error. The chain links TRBV2 to TRBJ1-2; D not certain. Per the germline V gene, CDR1 is SNHLY and CDR2 is FYNNEI. The CDR3 loop spans 12 amino acids. The CDR3 DNA is TGTGCCAGCAGTGCAGAGTTGCTTGGCCACACCTTC. This gives the protein CASSAELLGHTF.

This clonotype showed up just once. The chain uses TRBV11-2 and TRBJ2-7; TRBD1 agrees at 7 bases. CDR1 is SGHAT and CDR2 is FQNNGV in the germline V gene. The V gene end was trimmed by 1 base and the J gene end by 2 bases; junction bases not matched to a gene: 5. The CDR3 is made up of 15 amino acids. The CDR3 DNA follows: TGTGCCAGCAGCTTAGGTCGGGGACAGACCTACGAGCAGTACTTC. This codes for CASSLGRGQTYEQYF.

J is TRBJ1-1 and V is TRBV7-8; D is unclear. Per the germline V gene, CDR1 is SGHVS and CDR2 is FQNEAQ. Trimming took 5 bases from V and 4 from J, leaving 14 bases between them. The CDR3 contains 14 residues. The CDR3 region has the DNA TGTGCCAGCAGCCTGCGAGCGGAAGGCACTGAAGCTTTCTTT. As protein: CASSLRAEGTEAFF.

This clonotype was seen ten or more times. The genes are TRBV7-8 and TRBJ2-2; weak D call: TRBD1 (6 bases). The length of the CDR3 is 14 residues. Trimming cost V 2 bases and J 6 bases, with 10 bases left between them. Germline V lookup: CDR1 SGHVS, CDR2 FQNEAQ. The CDR3 region is CASSLIQGPGELFF. CDR3 DNA sequence: TGTGCCAGCAGCTTAATACAGGGCCCCGGGGAGCTGTTTTTT.

This clonotype showed up many times. The chain couples TRBV9 to TRBJ2-5; D is perhaps TRBD1 (6 bases). Germline CDR1 is SGDLS and CDR2 is YYNGEE. The CDR3 runs 15 residues. Deletions cut 0 bases from V and 2 bases from J, with 11 bases between. The CDR3 loop is CASSVEGVRQETQYF. The CDR3 DNA is TGTGCCAGCAGCGTAGAGGGGGTGAGGCAAGAGACCCAGTACTTC.

CDR3 bases: TGCGCCAGCAGCCGTTCCGAGCCTGGCGGGGGGCAAGAGACCCAGTACTTC. This codes for CASSRSEPGGGQETQYF. This chain joins TRBV5-1 and TRBJ2-5; 8 positions agree with TRBD2. The trim removed 4 bases at V and 2 bases at J, leaving 13 bases unmatched. Germline CDR1 SGHRS, CDR2 YFSETQ. The CDR3 spans 17 residues.

This chain joins TRBV5-1 and TRBJ1-4, with D unresolved. V was pared by 0 bases and J by 4 bases, with 7 bases between. This CDR3 is built from 14 residues. Germline values: CDR1 SGHRS, CDR2 YFSETQ. The CDR3 reads CASSLDGINEKLFF. DNA for the CDR3: TGCGCCAGCAGCTTGGACGGGATTAATGAAAAACTGTTTTTT.